What follows are 7 T cell receptor beta chains derived from one specimen sequenced in a study of blood T cell repertoires in COVID-19. Sequencing was performed with immunoSEQ multiplex PCR; in TCRdb, only in-frame clones are kept and a portion is missing. The repertoire holds 37,000 or so clones, with 85% as singletons. The sequenced sample consisted of peripheral blood. Receptor source: a human donor in a cohort sampled during active COVID-19.

The V and J genes are TRBV19 and TRBJ1-6; a possible D gene is TRBD1 (6 bases). This CDR3 has 14 residues. CDR1 LNHDA and CDR2 SQIVND come from the germline V gene (reference sequence). V was shortened by 4 bases and J by 7 bases, with 11 bases between the two germline ends. For the CDR3, the DNA is TGTGCCAGTAGTAATGTTGGACAGAATTCACCCCTCCACTTT. Its protein is CASSNVGQNSPLHF.

V and J are TRBV4-1 and TRBJ1-6; D remains unclear. Germline-derived CDR1 and CDR2 are MGHRA and YSYEKL. The CDR3 is 15 residues long. V lost 1 base, J lost 3 bases, and 7 bases lay in between. The CDR3 bases are TGCGCCAGCAGCCAAGGCGGTTTCTATAATTCACCCCTCCACTTT. It codes for CASSQGGFYNSPLHF.

V gene TRBV23-1 combines with J gene TRBJ2-1; 9 bases fit TRBD1. TRBV23-1 is an ORF, with its function uncertain. Losses at the gene ends were 3 bases for V and 6 bases for J; bases not matched to a gene: 6. This CDR3 comprises 15 residues. This CDR3 is CASSHPGQGSNEQFF. The DNA of the CDR3 is TGCGCCAGCAGTCACCCGGGACAGGGTTCCAATGAGCAGTTCTTC.

Note on this clone: At one boundary the junction diverges from the germline segment, which might be a read error. The CDR3 DNA sequence: TGTGCTAGCAGTCCCGGGACAGGGGGCAGAAATGAGCAGTTCTTC. Residues: CASSPGTGGRNEQFF. The chain links TRBV7-7 to TRBJ2-1, with 12 bases identical to TRBD1. Germline assignment: CDR1 SSHAT and CDR2 FNYEAQ (reference sequence). This CDR3 contains 15 residues.

The V call is TRBV28, the J call TRBJ1-5; 7 bases agree with TRBD1. The CDR3 runs 13 residues. From germline, CDR1 is MDHEN and CDR2 SYDVKM. V lost 5 bases and J lost 11; bases outside the gene matches: 9. Written as DNA, the CDR3 is TGTGCCAGCAGTAAGACAGGGTCCTGGACCCAGCATTTT. Residues: CASSKTGSWTQHF.

The genes are TRBV3-1 (or the pseudogene TRBV3-2) and TRBJ1-6, with TRBD1 identical over 7 bases. V lost 0 bases and J lost 6; bases outside the gene matches: 5. CDR3 length: 16 residues. CDR1 is LGHDT, CDR2 YNNKEL, per germline (reference sequence). For the CDR3, the DNA is TGTGCCAGCAGCCAAGACGTGGGACAGACTAATTCACCCCTCCACTTT. The encoded protein is CASSQDVGQTNSPLHF.

This clone was counted a few times. This chain uses TRBV4-3 with TRBJ2-7, with TRBD1 matching over 8 bases. CDR3 length equals 14 residues. Germline CDR1 is LGHNA and CDR2 is YSLEER. V lost 4 bases and J lost 2; bases outside the gene matches: 4. CDR3 protein: CASSRGRGPYEQYF. The CDR3 DNA reads TGCGCCAGCAGCCGGGGCAGGGGGCCCTACGAGCAGTACTTC.